The entry below gives a single TCR beta chain sequence along with its context. Its antigen is unknown. Germline CDR1 SGDLS, CDR2 YYNGEE. V was clipped by 0 bases and J by 6 bases, with 10 bases between them. The CDR3 sequence is 14 residues long. This sample was taken from a study of response to subunit inactivated influenza vaccine. TCRdb reprocessed the RT-PCR reads with MiXCR, giving one entry per CDR3 protein. The sample lists fewer than 700,000 distinct CDR3 sequences, approximately 13% occurring once. Study results and caveats: New T cells are recruited in small numbers by each seasonal influenza vaccination, according to the authors' suggestion.

This sequence was found in a man between 45 and 60 years old who received an inactivated influenza vaccine. The chain carries TRBV9 and TRBJ2-4; D possibly corresponds to TRBD1 (5 bases). Here the sequenced sample was PBMCs from blood, taken about 6 weeks after vaccination. CDR3 in DNA: TGTGCCAGCAGCGTAGAAGGGCAGGGAAACATTCAGTACTTC. Its translation: CASSVEGQGNIQYF.